The source of this TCR beta chain is a study of low-dose radiotherapy and immunotherapy resistance in tumors (dated by TCRdb to the early 2020s). Broadly, across the study: Cohort 1 received 0.5 Gy per fraction every 2 weeks, with a prescribed total PTV dose of 6.5 Gy. For Cohort 2, the dose was 1 Gy per fraction given every two weeks, adding up to 13 Gy in total across 26 weeks. Nivolumab and ipilimumab were both given intravenously, with nivolumab at a 240 mg flat dose every two weeks and ipilimumab at 1 mg/kg every six weeks. Intravenous cyclophosphamide at 200 mg/m2 was administered every two weeks, one day ahead of each radiation and immunotherapy administration. Starting on cycle 1 day 1, patients took 300 mg of aspirin by mouth once daily for four cycles. Randomization of trial participants into treatment groups was not performed. The translational analysis covered eight patients: three from the first dose cohort and the first five from the second dose cohort.

A remark on this clonotype: The target of this receptor is not known. There are no base qualities to consult, and no much larger clone falls within one base.

These reads were obtained on an Illumina HiSeq 2500. To make first-strand cDNA, Superscript III was used along with a set of TRAV- and TRBV-specific primers so that both the TCRalpha and TCRbeta chains were covered. TCRs were amplified with Phusion for 15 to 20 PCR cycles using a constant-region primer together with the adapter attached to the V primers. The isolated mRNA was amplified using the MessageAmp II aRNA Amplification Kit, with in vitro transcription performed for approximately 16 hours at 37 degrees C. The Dynabeads mRNA DIRECT Purification Kit was used to isolate the mRNA for TCR sequencing. Indexed Illumina adapters were added in a second Phusion PCR of about 24 cycles, and the PCR products were purified with AMPure XP beads. On the authors' methods: Using custom Perl scripts, TCR sequences encoding the same protein were pooled, out-of-frame sequences were removed, and the abundance of each clonotype was computed. Any TCR sequence backed by just one read was left out of the analysis. Among the metrics used to describe the repertoires were Shannon entropy, Gini index, clonality, richness, and the frequency of TCRs shared between repertoires. Starting from the raw public reads, TCRdb applied fastp trimming at Q25, assembled clones with MiXCR and retained in-frame beta chains. Under each unique CDR3 protein, matching rows form one entry showing the most common genes and DNA. Clone size and V and J calls follow TCRdb, not the original study. For this sample the table gives tens of thousands of distinct CDR3 sequences, of which under 25% were detected only once. Roughly 13% of the sample is taken by the ten largest.

Compared with germline, V lacks 1 base and J lacks 4 bases; bases without a gene match: 1. The germline V gene provides CDR1 LGHNA and CDR2 YSLEER. The CDR3 contains 16 residues, cysteine and phenylalanine counted. The DNA shown is the 48-base CDR3, in frame from base 1. What this sample's time point label stands for: after trial treatment. Explained via the paper, the treatment or condition label denotes: LDRT plus nivolumab, ipilimumab, low-dose cyclophosphamide and aspirin (RACIN trial). The donors came from RACIN, which was a single-arm phase I dose-escalation trial that paired nivolumab and ipilimumab with aspirin, low-dose cyclophosphamide and low-dose radiotherapy. Patients were eligible if they had advanced solid tumors that were TIL-negative.

The origin of this receptor is a female donor with ovarian cancer. Recombination connected TRBV4-3 to TRBJ2-5, with 15 central nucleotides matching TRBD2. The sample in question was PBMCs, obtained after low-dose radiotherapy plus immunotherapy. The CDR3 protein: CASSQGGLAGGETQYF. The base sequence is TGCGCCAGCAGCCAAGGGGGACTAGCGGGAGGAGAGACCCAGTACTTC.